This TCR beta chain was retrieved from a study of T cell responses to AZD1222 COVID-19 vaccine. Study as a whole: Pooling covered second doses at about 4 or about 12 weeks. Overall study results and limits: Once two AZD1222 doses were given, Spike-specific TCR breadth and depth went up.

Germline V gives CDR1 SNHLY, CDR2 FYNNEI. The germline V and J ends were trimmed by 8 bases and 5 bases, with 12 bases remaining between them. The CDR3 has 12 residues. TCRdb's copy holds only in-frame clones and misses some; the assay was immunoSEQ multiplex PCR. This sample has about 170,000 clones; around 89% occur once, and the top ten carry approximately 6.9%. Concerning this clone: Antigen specificity is unknown.

This receptor was taken from an adult in good health. The input for sequencing was peripheral blood, taken on day 0 of AZD1222 vaccination. The rearrangement links TRBV2 to TRBJ1-2; D gene ambiguous. CDR3: CASETSGYGYTF. As DNA, the CDR3 is TGTGCCAGCGAGACTTCAGGTTATGGCTACACCTTC.